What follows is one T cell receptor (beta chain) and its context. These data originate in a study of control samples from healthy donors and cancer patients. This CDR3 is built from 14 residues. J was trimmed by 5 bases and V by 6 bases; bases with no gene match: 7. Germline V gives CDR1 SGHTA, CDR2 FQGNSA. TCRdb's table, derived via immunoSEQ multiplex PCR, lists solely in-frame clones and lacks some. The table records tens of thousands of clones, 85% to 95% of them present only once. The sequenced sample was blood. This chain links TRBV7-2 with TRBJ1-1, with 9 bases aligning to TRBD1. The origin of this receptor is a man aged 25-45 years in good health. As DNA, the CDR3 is TGTGCCAGCAGTTATTTGGGACAGGGAACTGAAGCTTTCTTT. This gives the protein CASSYLGQGTEAFF.